This T cell receptor (beta chain) emerged from a study of blood T cell repertoires in COVID-19 (TCRdb year 2020). For the study in its entirety: The collaborator samples originated in the United States, Italy and Spain and spanned the acute and convalescent phases of COVID-19. The prospective study material was composed of cDNA or gDNA derived from T cells, B-cell-depleted T cells, or PBMCs. Where HLA class I and class II types were available, the types were taken from metadata supplied by the sample provider, not from assay-based typing. The samples were drawn from the first 160 participants of the ongoing ImmuneRACE study and from some 1,300 subjects provided by 6 global collaborators. The repertoires were made available in a free public database intended to serve as a resource for research on the immune response to SARS-CoV-2. Subjects who had been exposed to COVID-19, were actively infected with it, or had recovered from it provided the deeply sampled blood TCRbeta repertoires that made up the dataset. The sample metadata nearly always contained a de-identified subject ID, COVID-19 status, age in years and sex. Broader findings and caveats from the paper: How much clinical and demographic metadata was included differed by source and by participant, and the metadata was provided uncurated.

Each collaborating institution followed its own protocols to collect whole blood in K2EDTA tubes. Collaborator samples were shipped for TCRbeta analysis as frozen whole blood, isolated PBMCs, or DNA extracted from either sample type. TCRbeta CDR3 regions were amplified from genomic DNA by means of the immunoSEQ Assay, a bias-controlled multiplex PCR. As for the authors' bioinformatics: Nucleated cell counts per sample were estimated from amplification of reference gene primers within the assay. To quantify the absolute abundance of each unique TCRbeta CDR3 rearrangement, sequence reads were collapsed and filtered. For each sample, productive Simpson clonality was calculated by taking the square root of Simpson's diversity index across productive rearrangements. TCRdb provides this immuneACCESS table in a form limited to in-frame rearrangements. Some clones are lacking; in checked studies, under half of them reflect an unresolved V gene, and why the rest are absent is not known. Clone size and the V and J calls come from that table; the DNA yielded D and trimming. This sample lists around 170,000 clones; less than 90% were detected once. The ten most abundant clones make up 6% to 7% of the sample.

A word on this clone: The antigen it recognizes is unknown. The record has no base qualities; no much larger clone is one base away.

The CDR1 and CDR2 encoded by the germline V gene are SNHLY and FYNNEI. The V and J ends are trimmed by 4 bases and 2 bases, leaving 9 bases between them. The CDR3 holds 13 amino acids from the cysteine to the phenylalanine. Kept here is only the CDR3 DNA, which spans 39 bases and is read in frame from base 1. The receptor's source is a woman in her thirties or forties with acute or convalescent COVID-19. Sequenced sample: peripheral blood. This receptor chain uses TRBV2 and TRBJ2-7, with no confidently assigned D gene. The CDR3 reads CASSVGLTYEQYF. The nucleotide sequence is TGTGCCAGCAGTGTGGGCCTTACCTACGAGCAGTACTTC.